This T cell receptor (beta chain) was documented in a study of cytomegalovirus exposure and HLA in healthy donors. There are a few counts of this clone. Germline V lookup: CDR1 SGHVS, CDR2 FNYEAQ. V was shortened by 1 base and J by 4 bases, with 10 bases between the two germline ends. The CDR3 totals 15 residues. Method: immunoSEQ multiplex PCR; TCRdb's copy keeps in-frame clones and lacks some. Of around 200,000 clones detected, around nine tenths appear once; the ten largest clones hold around 3%. Sequencing used PBMCs. The chain employs TRBV7-6 and TRBJ2-2; a possible D gene is TRBD2 (6 bases). The sequence derives from a woman between 18 and 30 years old in good health and CMV-seronegative. The CDR3: CASSLGGVATGELFF. CDR3 DNA sequence: TGTGCCAGCAGCTTAGGGGGGGTGGCCACCGGGGAGCTGTTTTTT.